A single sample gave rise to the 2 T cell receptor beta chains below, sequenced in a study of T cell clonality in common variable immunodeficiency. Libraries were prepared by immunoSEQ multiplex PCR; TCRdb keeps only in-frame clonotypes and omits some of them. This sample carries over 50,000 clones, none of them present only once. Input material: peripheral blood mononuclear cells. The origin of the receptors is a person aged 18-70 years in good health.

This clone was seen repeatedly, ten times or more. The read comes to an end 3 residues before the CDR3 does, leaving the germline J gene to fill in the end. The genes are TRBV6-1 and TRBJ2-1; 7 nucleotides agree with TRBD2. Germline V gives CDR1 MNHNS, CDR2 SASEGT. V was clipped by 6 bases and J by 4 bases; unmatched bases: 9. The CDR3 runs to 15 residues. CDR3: CASRETSALYNEQFF. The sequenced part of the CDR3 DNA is TGTGCCAGCAGGGAAACTAGCGCCCTTTACAATGAG.

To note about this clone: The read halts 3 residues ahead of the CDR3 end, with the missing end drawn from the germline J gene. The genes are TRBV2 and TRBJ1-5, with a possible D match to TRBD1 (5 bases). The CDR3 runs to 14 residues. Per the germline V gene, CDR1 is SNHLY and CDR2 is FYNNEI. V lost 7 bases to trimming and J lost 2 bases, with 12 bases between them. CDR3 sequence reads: CASKQDTGNQPQHF. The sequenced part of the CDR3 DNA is TGTGCCAGCAAACAGGACACGGGCAATCAGCCC.